This T cell receptor beta chain originates from a study of T-cell memory formation after mild COVID-19. Trimming at V came to 8 bases and at J to 3 bases, leaving 7 bases not matched to a gene. The CDR3 runs 13 residues. CDR1 MGHDK and CDR2 SYGVNS come from the germline V gene. TCRdb used MiXCR to reprocess the 5' RACE reads, holding one entry per CDR3 protein. The sample has about 160,000 distinct CDR3 sequences, less than 40% seen once. Sequenced: PBMCs or a T cell subset sorted from them (not recorded which). The sequence derives from an adult woman who had mild COVID-19 (a few samples of this study predate the infection). Cell type and time point are not known. The rearrangement joins TRBV25-1 to TRBJ2-7; 7 bases agree with TRBD1. The DNA of the CDR3 is TGTGCCAGCGATTCGGGACAGAGCTACGAGCAGTACTTC. Its translation: CASDSGQSYEQYF.